Included here is one T cell receptor (beta chain) sequence, with context. This clone came up once. It lacks a known antigen. No quality values exist for individual bases; no much larger clone is one base distant. This entry belongs to a study of long-term antiretroviral therapy in people with HIV (dated by TCRdb to the early 2020s). About the full investigation: The earliest samples were collected roughly a decade before the 2015 WHO recommendation for immediate ART, at a time when ART was usually postponed until CD4 counts fell. A retrospective serial study tested whether changes in peripheral blood TRB repertoire composition and diversity were associated with ART initiation and durable HIV suppression. From some 30 adults with confirmed HIV infection, the cohort provided approximately 190 cryopreserved PBMC samples, gathered serially across a mean of around six years (range 1-12). Of the 30 participants with HIV, ten to eleven were female. Test extractions of a monoclonal T-cell line alongside a few dozen polyclonal samples showed no cross-contamination during QIAcube processing.

Overall results and qualifications from the work: Because pre-ART samples had limited cell numbers, unsorted PBMC were profiled rather than sorted CD4+ and CD8+ T cells. Inferences about post-ART repertoire changes are limited because no data were available on ART adherence, viral resistance or therapy changes. Compared with controls, HIV repertoires had narrower CDR3 length ranges, and the network structure pointed to an antigen-experienced repertoire that shifted only slightly toward naive after ART. At every time point, the repertoire was dominated by expanded TRB clones first identified before ART initiation, although this dominance fluctuated and, in many PLHIV, declined after ART. The samples span the years 2004 to 2017, and the ART regimens used at that time may not be as effective as current regimens. Limited PBMC availability meant only the TCR beta chain was sequenced, without alpha chain pairing. ART initiation was associated with a significant increase in TRB diversity, but diversity stayed significantly below transplant donor controls even after long-term ART.

CDR1 and CDR2 are drawn from the germline V gene (reference sequence): LNHNV, YYDKDF. From V the trimming removes 2 bases and from J it removes 6 bases, while the gene matches leave 9 bases of the junction unaccounted for. The CDR3 runs 17 residues from the cysteine to the phenylalanine. Just CDR3 DNA is preserved here, 51 bases in frame from base 1. The immunoSEQ hsTCRB v3.0 assay was used at survey level resolution for TRB variable region sequencing. The targeted TRB sequencing depth was roughly 40,000-50,000 T-cell genomes per sample. TRB libraries were pooled and sequenced on an Illumina MiSeq using a v3 150-cycle kit. On the authors' methods: Repertoire analysis ran in R within a reproducible Nextflow workflow covering QC, data transformation and analysis. Custom analyses were implemented in LymphoSeq2, an R package for AIRR-Seq data exploration. Several samples that produced fewer than 5000 total TRB sequences were removed, so some 180 HIV repertoires were analyzed. Among the approximately 190 retained HIV repertoires, 55 to 60 were collected before ART initiation and 120 to 130 after ART initiation. Repertoires were downsampled to 5000 TRB nucleotide sequences, and summary statistics were averaged over 100 downsampling iterations. Only TRB sequences with CDR3 regions of at least seven amino acids were retained for analysis. A Shannon entropy-derived clonality score and the Gini coefficient were used to measure diversity. In the repertoire networks, any two of the top 5000 CDR3 amino acid sequences were linked whenever the two sequences differed by an edit distance of one. For TRB CDR3 amino acid sequences, GLIPH2 was used to predict antigen specificity groups and MHC restriction. Known CMV, EBV, HIV or tissue antigen associations were flagged by matching CDR3 amino acid sequences against VDJdb and McPAS-TCR. Pre-ART, post-ART and control groups were compared with Wilcoxon signed-rank tests and Holm-Bonferroni correction. TCRdb re-hosts the immuneACCESS table, in-frame sequences only. Its copies lack some clones; in the studies checked, an unresolved V gene accounts for under half of them, and the cause for the rest is not known. V, J and clone size reflect that table, while D and trimming were determined from the DNA. The sample data list 35,000 to 40,000 clones, and 80% to 85% of these were observed just once. The top ten hold about 5.2% of the sample.

Inclusion was restricted to participants for whom at least one PBMC sample before ART initiation and at least two post-ART samples were available. Treatment was received in the United States of America by all participants with HIV. Before DNA extraction, cryopreserved samples containing about 1-10 million PBMC were thawed and washed. At the time of the earliest PBMC sample, participants with HIV were aged between roughly 20 and 54 years. PBMC samples from each participant spanned 1-4 timepoints before ART initiation and 2-8 timepoints after ART initiation, with a median of 7 samples. Serial HIV viral load, CD4+ T-cell count, ART history and demographic data were obtained for every participant. Genomic DNA was extracted from unsorted PBMC with a Qiagen kit on a QIAcube, processed in batches of 12 samples.

This TCR was sampled from a man aged 18 to 29 with HIV. This specimen was unsorted PBMCs, taken 1.5 years after starting antiretroviral therapy. The chain joins TRBV15 to TRBJ1-4; 10 bases in between match TRBD1. CDR3 loop: CATSRNDRQGAYEKLFF. The sequenced DNA: TGTGCCACCAGCAGAAATGATCGACAGGGGGCATATGAAAAACTGTTTTTT.